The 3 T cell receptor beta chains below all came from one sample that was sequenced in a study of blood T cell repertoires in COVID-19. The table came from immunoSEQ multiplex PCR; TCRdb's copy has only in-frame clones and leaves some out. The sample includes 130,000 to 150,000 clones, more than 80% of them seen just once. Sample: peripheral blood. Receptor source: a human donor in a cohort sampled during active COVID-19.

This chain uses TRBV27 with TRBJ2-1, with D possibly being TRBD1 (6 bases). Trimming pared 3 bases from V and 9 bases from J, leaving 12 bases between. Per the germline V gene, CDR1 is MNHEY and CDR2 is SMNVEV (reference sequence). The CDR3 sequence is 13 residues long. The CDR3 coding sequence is TGTGCCAGCAGTTTCCTAGCCAGGGGTGAGCAGTTCTTC. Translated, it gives CASSFLARGEQFF.

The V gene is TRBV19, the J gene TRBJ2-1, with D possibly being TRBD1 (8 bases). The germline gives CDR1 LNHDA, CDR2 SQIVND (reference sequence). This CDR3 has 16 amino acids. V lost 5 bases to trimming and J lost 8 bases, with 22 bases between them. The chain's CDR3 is CASSPQGAGRGHEQFF. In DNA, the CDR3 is TGTGCCAGTAGTCCTCAGGGGGCTGGGAGGGGTCATGAGCAGTTCTTC.

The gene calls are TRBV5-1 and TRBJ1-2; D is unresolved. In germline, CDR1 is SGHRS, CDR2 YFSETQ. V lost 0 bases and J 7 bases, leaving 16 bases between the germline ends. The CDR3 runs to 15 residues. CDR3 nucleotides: TGCGCCAGCAGCTTGGATGGCAGAACTGACTCTGGCTACACCTTC. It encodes CASSLDGRTDSGYTF. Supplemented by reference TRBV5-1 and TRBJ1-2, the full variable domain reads KAGVTQTPRYLIKTRGQQVTLSCSPISGHRSVSWYQQTPGQGLQFLFEYFSETQRNKGNFPGRFSGRQFSNSRSEMNVSTLELGDSALYLCASSLDGRTDSGYTFGSGTRLTVV.